This is a list of T cell receptor beta chains from one sample in a study of blood T cell dynamics during melanoma immunotherapy. Assay used: immunoSEQ multiplex PCR; TCRdb lists only in-frame clones, some missing. The sample yields approximately 12,000 clones, nearly 90% seen once. Sequencing was performed on blood, taken from a patient treated with checkpoint blockade. Receptors were obtained from a human donor with melanoma. Both conserved end residues are trimmed from each CDR3. The order of the fields is V gene, clone size, J gene, D gene, CDR3 length, CDR3 protein. D genes are given only for firm matches. Clone size is not always given. Where it is, it says once, few, many or a class for expanded clones.

TRBV19	once	TRBJ1-1	TRBD1	15	ASSIHRDRGLNTEAF
TRBV7-2	once	TRBJ2-5	TRBD1	13	ASSFGGQGKETQY
TRBV6-5	NA	TRBJ1-2	TRBD1	12	ASSSPGGGYGYT
TRBV21-1	NA	TRBJ1-3	NA	14	ASSGTSGQSGNTIY
TRBV29-1	NA	TRBJ2-7	TRBD1	12	SVLDRGGTYEQY
TRBV5-4	NA	TRBJ2-1	NA	16	ASSPSPFRGSYSNEQF
TRBV6-5	NA	TRBJ1-3	NA	13	ASKRAGESGNTIY
TRBV25-1	NA	TRBJ2-1	TRBD1	14	ASSENTGTGGNEQF
TRBV28	NA	TRBJ2-1	TRBD1	13	ASSSTGPSYNEQF
TRBV7-7	few	TRBJ2-1	TRBD1	13	ASSSLTTGVGEQF
TRBV28	NA	TRBJ1-5	NA	13	ASTNRGGRSQPQH
TRBV30	NA	TRBJ1-5	NA	11	AWSVQGNQPQH
TRBV7-8	NA	TRBJ1-4	TRBD1	14	ASSPQGDRGNEKLF
TRBV15	NA	TRBJ2-3	TRBD2	14	ATSRDEGGPSDTQY
TRBV6-1	NA	TRBJ1-2	TRBD1	12	ASSLRDRAYGYT
TRBV7-8	NA	TRBJ2-6	TRBD1	15	ASSLDRGNSGANVLT
TRBV29-1	NA	TRBJ1-2	NA	10	SVRDGNYGYT
TRBV6-1	NA	TRBJ2-3	NA	14	ASSEGRVSYTDTQY
TRBV19	NA	TRBJ1-1	NA	12	ASSRRDLRTEAF
TRBV18	NA	TRBJ1-5	TRBD1	16	ASSPGDRGIWGNQPQH
TRBV28	NA	TRBJ2-7	NA	11	ASSVPGEGAQY
TRBV9	NA	TRBJ1-4	NA	12	ASSVPGGNEKLF
TRBV4-3	NA	TRBJ2-2	NA	16	ASSQDVGDSGASGELF
TRBV9	NA	TRBJ2-1	TRBD2	12	ASSDPSGRDEQF
TRBV4-1	NA	TRBJ2-7	TRBD1	13	ASSPQGESSYEQY
TRBV28	NA	TRBJ2-3	TRBD1	13	ASSLPTGRTDTQY
TRBV20-1	NA	TRBJ2-3	NA	9	SATVGDTQY
TRBV7-9	NA	TRBJ1-2	TRBD1	13	ASSLKQGPNYGYT
TRBV7-2	NA	TRBJ2-7	NA	12	ASSGSTWSHEQY
TRBV28	NA	TRBJ1-4	NA	10	ASSLANEKLF
TRBV6-1	NA	TRBJ2-7	TRBD1	13	ASTLRGQGASEQY
TRBV14	NA	TRBJ2-7	TRBD2	13	ASSQGLAVGNEQY